This T cell receptor beta chain was sequenced in a study of cytomegalovirus exposure and HLA in healthy donors. The PCR employed 60 Vbeta primers together with 13 Jbeta primers. Only in-frame clones appear in the TCRdb table, and some are missing; sequencing was by immunoSEQ multiplex PCR. Of roughly 200,000 clones listed, around 77% are singletons. Germline CDR1 MNHNS, CDR2 SASEGT. The V end was cut by 5 bases, the J end by 4 bases, with 11 bases between. This CDR3 is built from 13 residues. The chain combines TRBV6-1 with TRBJ1-1; weak D call: TRBD1 (5 bases). The clonotype originates from a man between 60 and 75 years old in good health and CMV-seronegative. Specimen: PBMCs. CDR3 region: CASSPQGSTEAFF. In DNA form, the CDR3 reads TGTGCCAGCAGTCCTCAGGGAAGCACTGAAGCTTTCTTT.